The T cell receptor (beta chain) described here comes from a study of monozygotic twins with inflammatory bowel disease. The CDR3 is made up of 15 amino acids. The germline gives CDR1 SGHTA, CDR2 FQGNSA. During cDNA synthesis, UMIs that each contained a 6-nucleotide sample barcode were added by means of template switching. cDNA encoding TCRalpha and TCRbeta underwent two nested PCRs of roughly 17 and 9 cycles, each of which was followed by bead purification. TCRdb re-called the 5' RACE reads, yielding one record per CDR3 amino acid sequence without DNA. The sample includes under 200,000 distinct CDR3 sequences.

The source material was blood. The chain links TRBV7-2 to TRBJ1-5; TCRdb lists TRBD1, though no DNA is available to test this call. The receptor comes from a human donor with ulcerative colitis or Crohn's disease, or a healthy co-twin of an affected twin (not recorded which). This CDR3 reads CASSAQTGGGQPQHF.